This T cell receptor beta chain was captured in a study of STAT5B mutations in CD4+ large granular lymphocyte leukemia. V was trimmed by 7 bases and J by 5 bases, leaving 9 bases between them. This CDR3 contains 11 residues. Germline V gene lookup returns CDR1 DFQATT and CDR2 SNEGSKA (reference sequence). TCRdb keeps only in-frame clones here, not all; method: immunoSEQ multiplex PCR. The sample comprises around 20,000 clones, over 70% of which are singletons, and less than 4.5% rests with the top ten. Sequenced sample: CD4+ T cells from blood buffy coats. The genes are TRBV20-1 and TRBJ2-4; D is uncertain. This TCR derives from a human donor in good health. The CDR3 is CSGHAENIQYF. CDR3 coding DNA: TGCAGTGGTCACGCGGAAAACATTCAGTACTTC.